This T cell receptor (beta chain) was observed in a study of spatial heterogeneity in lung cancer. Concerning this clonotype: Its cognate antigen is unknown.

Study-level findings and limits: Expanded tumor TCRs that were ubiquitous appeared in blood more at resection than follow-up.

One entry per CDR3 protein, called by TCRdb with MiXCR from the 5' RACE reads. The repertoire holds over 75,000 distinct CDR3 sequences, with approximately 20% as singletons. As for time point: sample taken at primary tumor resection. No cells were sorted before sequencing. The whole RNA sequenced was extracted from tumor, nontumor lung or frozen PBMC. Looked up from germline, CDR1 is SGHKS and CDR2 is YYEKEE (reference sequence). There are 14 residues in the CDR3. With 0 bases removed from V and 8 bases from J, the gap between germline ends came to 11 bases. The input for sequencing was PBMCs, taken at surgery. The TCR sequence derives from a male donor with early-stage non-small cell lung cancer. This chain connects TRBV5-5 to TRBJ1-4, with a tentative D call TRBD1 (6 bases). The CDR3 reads CASSLDWGREKLFF. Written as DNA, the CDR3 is TGTGCCAGCAGCTTGGATTGGGGGCGCGAAAAACTGTTTTTT. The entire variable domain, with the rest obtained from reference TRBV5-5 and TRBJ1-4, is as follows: DAGVTQSPTHLIKTRGQQVTLRCSPISGHKSVSWYQQVLGQGPQFIFQYYEKEERGRGNFPDRFSARQFPNYSSELNVNALLLGDSALYLCASSLDWGREKLFFGSGTQLSVL.